Below are 8 T cell receptor beta chains sequenced from a single sample in a study of blood T cell repertoires in COVID-19. Clones were sequenced by immunoSEQ multiplex PCR, and TCRdb holds only the in-frame ones, with some missing. The sample includes 120,000 or so clones, roughly 90% of them seen just once. Sequenced: peripheral blood. These receptors were obtained from an elderly woman with acute or convalescent COVID-19.

This clone has a handful of counts. The CDR3 spells CASSPTGSYEQYF. DNA of the CDR3: TGTGCCAGCAGCCCGACAGGGTCCTACGAGCAGTACTTC. This chain uses TRBV7-8 with TRBJ2-7; 7 nucleotides align to TRBD1. With 5 bases clipped from V and 1 base from J, the junction kept 2 bases outside the gene matches. The CDR3 has 13 residues. Per germline, CDR1 SGHVS and CDR2 FQNEAQ.

This clone was seen once. DNA for the CDR3: TGTGCCACCAGTCACGCGACAGGGCTCACAGATACGCAGTATTTT. Its translation: CATSHATGLTDTQYF. The chain employs TRBV24-1 and TRBJ2-3, with 7 bases fitting TRBD1. V shed 6 bases and J 2 bases; nucleotides not matched to a gene: 7. From germline, CDR1 is KGHDR and CDR2 SFDVKD. This CDR3 contains 15 residues.

The J gene is TRBJ2-1, the V gene TRBV3-1 (or the pseudogene TRBV3-2), with D possibly being TRBD2 (6 bases). The germline CDR1 and CDR2 sequences are LGHDT and YNNKEL (reference sequence). This CDR3 region has 14 residues. V shed 4 bases and J shed 9 bases, with 16 bases lying between them. This CDR3 is CASSLKGGLGEQFF. CDR3 sequence (DNA): TGTGCCAGCAGCCTAAAAGGAGGGTTGGGTGAGCAGTTCTTC.

The V call is TRBV6-5, the J call TRBJ2-3, with 9 bases lining up with TRBD1. The trim removed 5 bases at V and 0 bases at J, leaving 3 bases unmatched. The CDR3 totals 15 residues. Germline-derived CDR1 and CDR2 are MNHEY and SVGAGI. The CDR3: CASSRDRASTDTQYF. The CDR3, as DNA: TGTGCCAGCAGTAGGGACAGGGCAAGCACAGATACGCAGTATTTT.

The rearrangement links TRBV5-4 to TRBJ2-1; D not resolved. Per the germline V gene, CDR1 is SGHNT and CDR2 is YYREEE (reference sequence). CDR3 length: 14 amino acids. The V and J ends lost 2 bases and 6 bases respectively, with 12 bases between them. The CDR3 DNA reads TGTGCCAGCAGCTTACGGCAGGCAGGCAATGAGCAGTTCTTC. It yields the protein CASSLRQAGNEQFF. The variable domain in full, with the rest retrieved from reference TRBV5-4 and TRBJ2-1, is ETGVTQSPTHLIKTRGQQVTLRCSSQSGHNTVSWYQQALGQGPQFIFQYYREEENGRGNFPPRFSGLQFPNYSSELNVNALELDDSALYLCASSLRQAGNEQFFGPGTRLTVL.

V usage is TRBV27 and J usage is TRBJ1-1; the match to TRBD1 covers 8 bases. Germline V CDR1 and CDR2: MNHEY, SMNVEV (reference sequence). The CDR3 runs to 16 residues. The V segment lost 6 bases and the J segment 6 bases; nucleotides outside the gene matches: 15. Here the CDR3 reads CASRKETGVVRAEAFF. DNA of the CDR3: TGTGCCAGCAGAAAAGAGACAGGGGTGGTTAGAGCTGAAGCTTTCTTT.

The V call is TRBV5-6, the J call TRBJ1-5; no clear D gene. Germline V gene data show CDR1 as SGHDT and CDR2 as YYEEEE. The CDR3 loop spans 19 amino acids. Trimming cost V 0 bases and J 4 bases, with 23 bases left between them. The CDR3 nucleotides are TGTGCCAGCAGCTTGGGGCCGCCTCTTCGGGGATTCGGTAATCAGCCCCAGCATTTT. It translates to CASSLGPPLRGFGNQPQHF.

The V call is TRBV10-3, the J call TRBJ1-3, with D possibly matching TRBD1 (5 bases). The CDR3 consists of 17 residues. Trimming stripped 0 bases from V and 0 bases from J, with 12 bases between. CDR1 is ENHRY and CDR2 is SYGVKD in the germline V gene. The CDR3 protein is CAISESRRQHSGNTIYF. The CDR3 DNA reads as TGTGCCATCAGTGAGTCGCGGCGACAGCACTCTGGAAACACCATATATTTT.